These 10 T cell receptor beta chains originate from one sample sequenced in a study of T-cell reconstitution after alpha-beta-depleted transplantation in children. Unique molecular identifiers were used to barcode this TCRbeta library. In TCRdb, the PCR reads were re-called with MiXCR into one record per CDR3 protein. Of about 120,000 distinct CDR3 sequences listed, approximately 10% are singletons. This sample comprised PBMCs from the stem cell graft donor, obtained from the stem cell graft. The receptors were gathered from a human donor who donated a stem cell graft to a child with acute lymphoblastic leukemia.

This clonotype was seen ten or more times. The chain joins TRBV27 to TRBJ1-2, with unresolved D. Per the germline V gene, CDR1 is MNHEY and CDR2 is SMNVEV (reference sequence). The CDR3 spans 16 residues. The V and J ends lost 6 bases and 6 bases respectively, with 23 bases between them. CDR3 sequence (DNA): TGTGCCAGCAGGCGCACTAGCTCCGGGGTCTGGGATGGCTACACCTTC. It encodes CASRRTSSGVWDGYTF.

In its sample, this clonotype was seen many times. The V call is TRBV10-3, the J call TRBJ2-5; 7 bases are shared with TRBD2. The CDR3 totals 15 residues. V was clipped by 3 bases and J by 1 base; unmatched bases: 5. Germline CDR1 ENHRY, CDR2 SYGVKD. CDR3 loop: CAISERGRFQETQYF. The CDR3 DNA reads as TGTGCCATCAGTGAACGCGGGAGATTCCAAGAGACCCAGTACTTC.

This clonotype was counted many times. CDR3 DNA: TGTGCCAGCAGCTTGACTAGCGGGACGGGGTTCTTC. Translation: CASSLTSGTGFF. The V gene is TRBV5-5, the J gene TRBJ2-1, with 10 bases lining up with TRBD2. Trimming at V came to 1 base and at J to 15 bases, leaving 4 bases not matched to a gene. The CDR3 is made up of 12 amino acids. Germline values: CDR1 SGHKS, CDR2 YYEKEE (reference sequence).

Many counts were recorded for this clonotype. The chain combines TRBV5-6 with TRBJ2-2, with unresolved D. This CDR3 contains 16 residues. V lost 0 bases, J lost 5 bases, and 14 bases lay in between. Germline loops: CDR1 SGHDT, CDR2 YYEEEE. CDR3 loop: CASSLAGSRPTGELFF. The DNA for the CDR3 is TGTGCCAGCAGCTTGGCCGGCTCTAGACCAACCGGGGAGCTGTTTTTT.

The CDR3 DNA sequence: TGTGCCAGCAGCCGGCGTAGCGGGGGTGCGAACACCGGGGAGCTGTTTTTT. Its protein product is CASSRRSGGANTGELFF. The chain is built from TRBV21-1 and TRBJ2-2; the DNA was not used to check the table's D call, TRBD2. TRBV21-1 is a pseudogene segment. This CDR3 has 17 residues.

This clonotype has a count of ten or more. Here the CDR3 reads CASSLALSSEQYF. The CDR3 region has the DNA TGTGCCAGCAGCTTAGCATTAAGTTCGGAGCAGTACTTC. The gene calls are TRBV7-6 and TRBJ2-7; no clear D. V lost 0 bases and J lost 7, with 10 bases in between. Germline V gene lookup returns CDR1 SGHVS and CDR2 FNYEAQ. The CDR3 spans 13 residues. The full variable domain, in which reference TRBV7-6 and TRBJ2-7 provide the parts outside the CDR3, is GAGVSQSPRYKVTKRGQDVALRCDPISGHVSLYWYRQALGQGPEFLTYFNYEAQQDKSGLPNDRFSAERPEGSISTLTIQRTEQRDSAMYRCASSLALSSEQYFGPGTRLTVT.

In this sample, this clonotype turned up many times. CDR3 residues: CASGTGPYNEQFF. CDR3 bases: TGTGCCAGCGGGACAGGGCCTTACAATGAGCAGTTCTTC. J is TRBJ2-1 and V is TRBV27; 9 bases agree with TRBD1. CDR1 is MNHEY, CDR2 SMNVEV, per germline (reference sequence). CDR3 length: 13 residues. J lost 4 bases, V lost 8 bases, and 3 bases had no gene match.

This clonotype was seen many times. V and J are TRBV20-1 and TRBJ1-1; D call uncertain. Trimming left V 1 base short and J 7 bases short, with 19 bases between. The CDR3 consists of 15 residues. Germline CDR1 DFQATT, CDR2 SNEGSKA (reference sequence). The CDR3 protein is CSARVGGSSPDEAFF. DNA for the CDR3: TGCAGTGCTAGAGTTGGAGGGAGTTCCCCCGATGAAGCTTTCTTT.

This clonotype was recorded at least ten times. V usage is TRBV7-9 and J usage is TRBJ1-6, with D hard to call. V lost 1 base and J lost 9, with 10 bases in between. The CDR3 extends over 14 amino acids. CDR1 is SEHNR, CDR2 FQNEAQ, per germline (reference sequence). The CDR3, as DNA: TGTGCCAGCAGCTTAGGGCCTCGCCTTTCACCCCTCCACTTT. As protein: CASSLGPRLSPLHF.

This clonotype has ten or more counts. The chain has TRBV10-3 and TRBJ2-5; TRBD2 is a possible D gene (6 bases). The V gene lost 8 bases and the J gene lost 1 base, with 11 bases spanning the gap. This CDR3 is built from 13 residues. Looked up from germline, CDR1 is ENHRY and CDR2 is SYGVKD. The CDR3 DNA follows: TGTGCCATCTGGGCGGGACTCCAAGAGACCCAGTACTTC. It yields the protein CAIWAGLQETQYF.